Each of the 2 T cell receptor beta chains below was sequenced from the same sample in a study of PD-1 blockade in classical Hodgkin lymphoma. As for time point: cycle 4 day 1 (C4D1), after more than five weeks of nivolumab. Every single patient, without exception, relapsed after autologous stem cell transplantation, and brentuximab vedotin exposure varied. Profiled with immunoSEQ multiplex PCR; TCRdb holds only in-frame clones, not every one. Of 75,000 to 100,000 clones in the sample, 85% to 95% are singletons; the top ten hold 1.5% to 2.5%. The sequences come from peripheral blood mononuclear cells (PBMCs), collected before the fourth cycle of nivolumab. Every receptor here comes from a human donor with classical Hodgkin lymphoma.

J is TRBJ2-7 and V is TRBV19; the D gene is possibly TRBD2 (5 bases). Deletions cut 4 bases from V and 6 bases from J, with 13 bases between. Per the germline V gene, CDR1 is LNHDA and CDR2 is SQIVND (reference sequence). The CDR3 consists of 13 residues. The DNA of the CDR3 is TGTGCCAGTAGTAAACTACTGGGGAGCGAGCAGTACTTC. Translating gives CASSKLLGSEQYF.

The J gene is TRBJ2-7, the V gene TRBV28, with 7 nucleotides matching TRBD1. V dropped 6 bases and J dropped 3; count of bases not matched to a gene: 5. This CDR3 contains 13 residues. CDR1 MDHEN and CDR2 SYDVKM come from the germline V gene. The CDR3 here is CASRPDRDYEQYF. The CDR3 region has the DNA TGTGCCAGCAGGCCAGACAGGGACTACGAGCAGTACTTC.